The entry below gives a single T cell receptor (beta chain) sequence along with its context. This record belongs to a study of blood T cell repertoires in COVID-19. Study overall: Whether acute or convalescent, the COVID-19 samples came from the United States, Italy and Spain. Sample material is recorded as cDNA or gDNA derived from T cells, B-cell-depleted T cells, or PBMCs.

There are 16 residues in the CDR3. V was clipped by 0 bases and J by 5 bases, with 14 bases between them. Germline CDR1 SGDLS, CDR2 YYNGEE. Per the original methods: The assay estimated nucleated cells by amplifying reference gene primers. TCRdb keeps only in-frame clones here, not all; method: immunoSEQ multiplex PCR. That table furnishes V, J and clone size, whereas the DNA furnished D and trimming. The data contain about 27,000 clones, 90% to 95% of them seen just once; the ten biggest clones take up about 16%. The sequence derives from a human donor with active COVID-19. The donor label of this sample is uncertain. The sequenced material came from peripheral blood. This chain links TRBV9 with TRBJ2-2; a possible D gene is TRBD2 (6 bases). CDR3 loop: CASSVVGLGWTGELFF. CDR3 nucleotide sequence: TGTGCCAGCAGCGTAGTGGGACTTGGATGGACCGGGGAGCTGTTTTTT.